These 27 T cell receptor beta chains were all obtained from the same sample, sequenced in a study of cytomegalovirus exposure and HLA in healthy donors. The PCR contained 60 Vbeta and 13 Jbeta primers. Data came from immunoSEQ multiplex PCR; TCRdb stores just in-frame clones and leaves some out. The profile shows roughly 120,000 clones, over 65% of them singletons. The sample comprised PBMCs. These receptors originate from a woman in her twenties or thirties in good health and CMV-seronegative.

The CDR3 DNA sequence: TGTGCCAGTCGGACAGGGTATGGGGCCAACGTCCTGACTTTC. Translation gives CASRTGYGANVLTF. This chain links TRBV19 with TRBJ2-6; TRBD1 agrees at 8 bases. V was pared by 8 bases and J by 3 bases, with 3 bases of the junction left unmatched. In germline, CDR1 is LNHDA, CDR2 SQIVND (reference sequence). The CDR3 spans 14 residues.

This clone came up a few times. V usage is TRBV5-4 and J usage is TRBJ2-1; 11 bases line up with TRBD1. CDR3 length equals 15 residues. V lost 0 bases and J lost 6; bases outside the gene matches: 2. The V gene's germline CDR1 is SGHNT and CDR2 YYREEE (reference sequence). The CDR3 nucleotides read TGTGCCAGCAGCTTGGGAGGGACAGGGGGCAATGAGCAGTTCTTC. It is translated as CASSLGGTGGNEQFF. Filled out from reference TRBV5-4 and TRBJ2-1, the complete variable domain reads ETGVTQSPTHLIKTRGQQVTLRCSSQSGHNTVSWYQQALGQGPQFIFQYYREEENGRGNFPPRFSGLQFPNYSSELNVNALELDDSALYLCASSLGGTGGNEQFFGPGTRLTVL.

The chain links TRBV7-2 to TRBJ2-1, with a weak D call TRBD2 (6 bases). With 1 base removed from V and 6 bases from J, the gap between germline ends came to 13 bases. Germline CDR1 and CDR2: SGHTA and FQGNSA. The CDR3 consists of 15 residues. CDR3 sequence (DNA): TGTGCCAGCAGCTTAGATGGGCGGGGACCCAATGAGCAGTTCTTC. It codes for CASSLDGRGPNEQFF. The variable domain in full, completed from reference TRBV7-2 and TRBJ2-1, reads GAGVSQSPSNKVTEKGKDVELRCDPISGHTALYWYRQSLGQGLEFLIYFQGNSAPDKSGLPSDRFSAERTGGSVSTLTIQRTQQEDSAVYLCASSLDGRGPNEQFFGPGTRLTVL.

The chain joins TRBV6-6 to TRBJ2-4; D is ambiguous. Germline assignment: CDR1 MNHNY and CDR2 SVGAGI (reference sequence). CDR3 length equals 14 residues. The V end lost 7 bases, the J end lost 6 bases, and 16 bases lay between the germline ends. The CDR3 bases are TGTGCCAGCACCCTAATGGGTGCAGGAAACATTCAGTACTTC. It translates to CASTLMGAGNIQYF.

The V and J genes are TRBV30 and TRBJ1-2, with a tentative D call TRBD1 (6 bases). CDR1 and CDR2 (germline): GTSNPN, SVGIG (reference sequence). This CDR3 is 16 amino acids long. Trimming stripped 0 bases from V and 0 bases from J, with 14 bases between. In DNA form, the CDR3 reads TGTGCCTGGAGTGTAGGGCGGGGGGCGTCTAACTATGGCTACACCTTC. It translates to CAWSVGRGASNYGYTF.

V gene TRBV7-9 combines with J gene TRBJ2-3; 8 nucleotides agree with TRBD2. The CDR3 consists of 14 residues. V lost 2 bases to trimming and J lost 4 bases; unmatched junction nucleotides: 2. Germline V gene data show CDR1 as SEHNR and CDR2 as FQNEAQ (reference sequence). The CDR3 nucleotides read TGTGCCAGCAGCTTAACTAGCGGCTCAGATACGCAGTATTTT. Protein: CASSLTSGSDTQYF. The complete variable domain, with remaining parts taken from reference TRBV7-9 and TRBJ2-3, reads DTGVSQNPRHKITKRGQNVTFRCDPISEHNRLYWYRQTLGQGPEFLTYFQNEAQLEKSRLLSDRFSAERPKGSFSTLEIQRTEQGDSAMYLCASSLTSGSDTQYFGPGTRLTVL.

The chain employs TRBV2 and TRBJ1-6; no firm D call. CDR3 length: 11 residues. The V and J ends lost 9 bases and 6 bases respectively, with 6 bases between them. Germline assignment: CDR1 SNHLY and CDR2 FYNNEI. CDR3 loop: CASIGNSPLHF. CDR3 nucleotide sequence: TGTGCCAGTATCGGTAATTCACCCCTCCACTTT. The variable domain in full, with the rest retrieved from reference TRBV2 and TRBJ1-6, is EPEVTQTPSHQVTQMGQEVILRCVPISNHLYFYWYRQILGQKVEFLVSFYNNEISEKSEIFDDQFSVERPDGSNFTLKIRSTKLEDSAMYFCASIGNSPLHFGNGTRLTVT.

This sequence joins TRBV9 and TRBJ1-1; D is undetermined. V was shortened by 3 bases and J by 0 bases, with 12 bases between the two germline ends. The V gene's germline CDR1 is SGDLS and CDR2 YYNGEE. This CDR3 has 15 residues. CDR3 loop: CASSAVGSLNTEAFF. CDR3 nucleotide sequence: TGTGCCAGCAGCGCCGTTGGCAGTCTGAACACTGAAGCTTTCTTT.

This clone was seen once. The J gene is TRBJ1-2, the V gene TRBV7-2; 9 nucleotides align to TRBD1. Germline V CDR1 and CDR2: SGHTA, FQGNSA. The CDR3 extends over 16 amino acids. Trimming took 5 bases from V and 0 from J; bases not matched to a gene: 7. This CDR3 is CASSVGGTGSNYGYTF. In DNA form, the CDR3 reads TGTGCCAGCAGCGTAGGCGGGACAGGGTCTAACTATGGCTACACCTTC.

This clone occurred once. The V and J genes are TRBV6-1 and TRBJ2-7, with 12 positions matching TRBD2. Germline V gene lookup returns CDR1 MNHNS and CDR2 SASEGT. This CDR3 region has 15 residues. V was pared by 4 bases and J by 5 bases, with 6 bases of the junction left unmatched. CDR3 nucleotides: TGTGCCAGCAGTGGGCTAGCGGGGGGGCTCGACGAGCAGTACTTC. This encodes CASSGLAGGLDEQYF.

V usage is TRBV5-1 and J usage is TRBJ1-3, with a weak D call TRBD1 (6 bases). The V gene's germline CDR1 is SGHRS and CDR2 YFSETQ. The CDR3 contains 15 residues. V lost 0 bases and J lost 2, with 9 bases in between. CDR3 coding DNA: TGCGCCAGCAGCTTGGAACAGGGTGCTGGAAACACCATATATTTT. Residues: CASSLEQGAGNTIYF.

The rearrangement uses TRBV11-3 and TRBJ2-1, with 7 bases aligning to TRBD1. V gave up 0 bases and J gave up 6 bases; unmatched junction bases: 2. Germline V gene sequence: CDR1 SGHNT, CDR2 YENEEA. The CDR3 is 14 residues long. CDR3 nucleotides: TGTGCCAGCAGCTTAGACAACAGGGGCAATGAGCAGTTCTTC. Amino acid sequence: CASSLDNRGNEQFF.

This clone counts as medium-sized (0.01 to 0.1%). The rearrangement uses TRBV7-9 and TRBJ1-1; TRBD1 agrees at 10 bases. The CDR3 extends over 17 amino acids. Germline loops: CDR1 SEHNR, CDR2 FQNEAQ (reference sequence). V gave up 3 bases and J gave up 4 bases; unmatched junction bases: 11. CDR3 in amino acids: CASSFSWRGTGATEAFF. The CDR3 DNA reads as TGTGCCAGCAGCTTTAGTTGGAGGGGGACAGGGGCCACTGAAGCTTTCTTT.

The V gene is TRBV15, the J gene TRBJ1-1; D may be TRBD1 (6 bases). Germline CDR1 reads LNHNV; CDR2 reads YYDKDF (reference sequence). CDR3 size: 14 residues. V gave up 8 bases and J gave up 4 bases, with 17 bases separating them. CDR3 region: CATENLLGATEAFF. The CDR3, as DNA: TGTGCCACCGAGAATCTTTTGGGGGCCACTGAAGCTTTCTTT.

The CDR3 DNA sequence: TGTGCCAGCAGCGTAGAGGCAGGGGGCTCCTACAATGAGCAGTTCTTC. Amino acids: CASSVEAGGSYNEQFF. V usage is TRBV9 and J usage is TRBJ2-1; 7 nucleotides align to TRBD1. The junction had 3 bases not matched to a gene; V was cut back by 0 bases and J by 0 bases. The CDR3 extends over 16 amino acids. Germline CDR1 reads SGDLS; CDR2 reads YYNGEE.

The chain combines TRBV6-1 with TRBJ2-1; maybe TRBD2 (5 bases). This CDR3 has 14 amino acids. V lost 6 bases and J 9 bases, leaving 18 bases between the germline ends. Germline assignment: CDR1 MNHNS and CDR2 SASEGT. The chain's CDR3 is CASSPSHISGEQFF. CDR3 in DNA: TGTGCCAGCAGCCCTAGCCATATCTCGGGTGAGCAGTTCTTC.

The V call is TRBV9, the J call TRBJ1-5; TRBD1 aligns across 12 bases. CDR1 is SGDLS, CDR2 YYNGEE, per germline. CDR3 size: 16 residues. The junction had 13 bases not matched to a gene; V was cut back by 4 bases and J by 11 bases. The DNA of the CDR3 is TGTGCCAGCAGCTCTTCCGGGACAGGGGGCTATTCGTCCCAGCATTTT. It encodes CASSSSGTGGYSSQHF.

The chain uses TRBV15 and TRBJ2-6; weak D call: TRBD2 (5 bases). Trimming shortened V by 1 base and J by 0 bases, and 7 bases separated the two germline ends. CDR1 and CDR2 (germline): LNHNV, YYDKDF (reference sequence). The CDR3 has 16 amino acids. In nucleotides, the CDR3 is TGTGCCACCAGCAGAGGCGCGGGCTCTGGGGCCAACGTCCTGACTTTC. Translation gives CATSRGAGSGANVLTF.

This clone has just a few counts. The V call is TRBV30, the J call TRBJ1-1; possible D gene TRBD1, 5 bases. This CDR3 has 12 residues. Germline loops: CDR1 GTSNPN, CDR2 SVGIG (reference sequence). V was clipped by 7 bases and J by 4 bases, with 13 bases between them. The CDR3 nucleotides read TGTGCCTCGACCCAGGGTACCACTGAAGCTTTCTTT. Its protein is CASTQGTTEAFF.

The CDR3 sequence is CASSYSSRFYNSPLHF. CDR3 nucleotide sequence: TGTGCCAGCAGTTACTCGTCCAGGTTCTATAATTCACCCCTCCACTTT. The rearrangement joins TRBV6-5 to TRBJ1-6; D remains ambiguous. Germline V gives CDR1 MNHEY, CDR2 SVGAGI. V dropped 0 bases and J dropped 3 bases, with 9 bases sitting between them. This CDR3 spans 16 amino acids.

This clone came up a few times. CDR3 in amino acids: CASSYGQGSSETQYF. CDR3 bases: TGTGCCAGCAGTTACGGGCAGGGCTCGAGTGAGACCCAGTACTTC. This chain links TRBV6-5 with TRBJ2-5; tentative D call: TRBD1 (5 bases). With 2 bases removed from V and 5 bases from J, the gap between germline ends came to 15 bases. CDR1 and CDR2 (germline): MNHEY, SVGAGI. The CDR3 extends over 15 amino acids.

This rearrangement joins TRBV7-2 to TRBJ1-2; D is perhaps TRBD1 (6 bases). The CDR3 consists of 15 residues. V was clipped by 6 bases and J by 2 bases, with 16 bases between them. Germline-derived CDR1 and CDR2 are SGHTA and FQGNSA. The CDR3 spells CASSFNRESNYGYTF. The CDR3, as DNA: TGTGCCAGCAGTTTCAACAGGGAGTCGAACTATGGCTACACCTTC.

J is TRBJ2-5 and V is TRBV4-3; 8 positions agree with TRBD2. CDR1 is LGHNA, CDR2 YSLEER, per germline. The junction had 8 bases not matched to a gene; V was cut back by 3 bases and J by 5 bases. The CDR3 totals 15 residues. For the CDR3, the DNA is TGCGCCAGCAGCCAGCAACTAGCGGTCGGGGAGACCCAGTACTTC. Translation: CASSQQLAVGETQYF.

The chain carries TRBV6-4 and TRBJ2-1; 11 bases line up with TRBD2. Germline CDR1 MRHNA, CDR2 SNTAGT. CDR3 size: 14 residues. J lost 8 bases, V lost 3 bases, and 3 bases had no gene match. Written as DNA, the CDR3 is TGTGCCAGCAGTGAACTAGCGGGGGATGATGAGCAGTTCTTC. This gives the protein CASSELAGDDEQFF.

The chain uses TRBV27 and TRBJ1-5; the D is unclear. The CDR3 covers 14 residues. Per the germline V gene, CDR1 is MNHEY and CDR2 is SMNVEV (reference sequence). The ends were cut back, 9 bases at V and 3 bases at J, with 15 bases in the middle. The CDR3 is CASSYMGPNQPQHF. DNA for the CDR3: TGTGCCAGTTCCTATATGGGCCCCAATCAGCCCCAGCATTTT.

The chain recombines TRBV15 with TRBJ2-5, with TRBD2 as a possible D gene (6 bases). Gene TRBJ2-7 matches the end of the DNA better, so the J call may be wrong. CDR1 is LNHNV and CDR2 is YYDKDF in the germline V gene (reference sequence). This CDR3 has 14 residues. Here the CDR3 reads CATSGSTGGYEQYF. The CDR3 region has the DNA TGTGCCACCAGCGGCAGTACAGGAGGGTACGAGCAGTACTTC.

The chain joins TRBV5-4 to TRBJ2-1; 8 nucleotides match TRBD2. V shed 2 bases, J shed 7 bases, and the junction held 8 bases outside the gene matches. Germline V gives CDR1 SGHNT, CDR2 YYREEE (reference sequence). There are 15 residues in the CDR3. The CDR3 DNA follows: TGTGCCAGCAGCTTAGCGGGAGACCGGGGGAATGAGCAGTTCTTC. This translates into CASSLAGDRGNEQFF. The whole variable domain, remainder taken from reference TRBV5-4 and TRBJ2-1, is ETGVTQSPTHLIKTRGQQVTLRCSSQSGHNTVSWYQQALGQGPQFIFQYYREEENGRGNFPPRFSGLQFPNYSSELNVNALELDDSALYLCASSLAGDRGNEQFFGPGTRLTVL.